The 17 T cell receptor beta chains given below trace back to one sample, sequenced in a study of CD8+CD57+ T cells in acquired aplastic anemia. Profiling of TCR beta VDJ combinations and CDR3 sequences used genomic DNA as template. TCRdb processed the reads anew with MiXCR; each CDR3 protein has one entry. The table records some 170,000 distinct CDR3 sequences, more than 60% of them present only once. Individuals selected for sequencing had exhibited CD8+CD57+ cell expansion on flow cytometry. The specimen was sorted CD4+, CD8+, or CD8+CD57+ T cells (not recorded which) from PBMCs. The receptors originated from a human donor with aplastic anemia.

This clonotype was seen ten or more times. The V call is TRBV2, the J call TRBJ1-2; D gene uncertain. V lost 8 bases to trimming and J lost 6 bases, with 16 bases between them. The CDR3 contains 13 residues. Germline values: CDR1 SNHLY, CDR2 FYNNEI. The CDR3: CASRRSTLDGYTF. The CDR3 DNA reads as TGTGCCAGCCGGCGTAGCACCCTTGATGGCTACACCTTC.

This clonotype was detected only a few times. J is TRBJ2-2 and V is TRBV9; no clear D. The CDR3 loop spans 14 amino acids. Germline V gene data show CDR1 as SGDLS and CDR2 as YYNGEE. V was shortened by 6 bases and J by 5 bases, with 14 bases between the two germline ends. Here the CDR3 DNA reads TGTGCCAGCACGTACCCAGCGATGACCGGGGAGCTGTTTTTT. Its protein product is CASTYPAMTGELFF.

The chain has TRBV20-1 and TRBJ2-7; D call uncertain. Germline assignment: CDR1 DFQATT and CDR2 SNEGSKA (reference sequence). Trimming removed 6 bases from V and 3 bases from J, with 6 bases in between. The CDR3 length is 10 residues. CDR3: CSALIYEQYF. DNA for the CDR3: TGCAGTGCCCTCATCTACGAGCAGTACTTC.

This clonotype was counted a few times. The chain has TRBV7-6 and TRBJ2-3, with TRBD2 matching over 8 bases. The CDR3 loop spans 13 amino acids. J was trimmed by 6 bases and V by 5 bases; bases with no gene match: 4. Germline V gene lookup returns CDR1 SGHVS and CDR2 FNYEAQ. The CDR3 is CASSTQRGDTQYF. CDR3 sequence (DNA): TGTGCCAGCAGCACTCAGCGGGGGGATACGCAGTATTTT.

A few counts support this clonotype. The chain combines TRBV6-1 with TRBJ2-7, with D hard to call. V lost 6 bases, J lost 0 bases, and 36 bases lay in between. This CDR3 comprises 22 residues. CDR1 and CDR2 (germline): MNHNS, SASEGT. CDR3 sequence (DNA): TGTGCCAGCAGCCAAGATGGCCCGAAGATGGTAGTGTACCCCGTCAGCTCCTACGAGCAGTACTTC. Protein product: CASSQDGPKMVVYPVSSYEQYF.

The rearrangement links TRBV5-4 to TRBJ2-7; D possibly corresponds to TRBD2 (5 bases). Germline assignment: CDR1 SGHNT and CDR2 YYREEE (reference sequence). This CDR3 spans 14 amino acids. Trimming pared 2 bases from V and 2 bases from J, leaving 11 bases between. CDR3 in amino acids: CASSFRGMAYEQYF. The DNA of the CDR3 is TGTGCCAGCAGCTTTAGAGGGATGGCCTACGAGCAGTACTTC.

The CDR3 nucleotides are TGTGCCACCAGTGATGTTGTCTATGAGCAGTTCTTC. It yields the protein CATSDVVYEQFF. The V call is TRBV24-1, the J call TRBJ2-1; D ambiguous. This CDR3 has 12 residues. V lost 3 bases and J lost 8, with 7 bases in between. Per germline, CDR1 KGHDR and CDR2 SFDVKD.

CDR3 DNA sequence: TGTGCCAGCAGCCGTAGCGGGAGTGAGGCAGATACGCAGTATTTT. It is translated as CASSRSGSEADTQYF. V usage is TRBV7-9 and J usage is TRBJ2-3; 9 nucleotides align to TRBD2. CDR3 length equals 15 residues. With V trimmed by 5 bases and J by 4 bases, 7 bases remained unmatched. The germline CDR1 and CDR2 sequences are SEHNR and FQNEAQ (reference sequence).

The rearrangement uses TRBV7-9 and TRBJ1-2, with no clear D. This CDR3 is 13 amino acids long. Germline values: CDR1 SEHNR, CDR2 FQNEAQ (reference sequence). The V and J ends lost 2 bases and 2 bases respectively, with 6 bases between them. The CDR3 DNA is TGTGCCAGCAGCTTAAGTGCCAACTATGGCTACACCTTC. This translates into CASSLSANYGYTF.

This rearrangement joins TRBV5-6 to TRBJ2-5, with no clear D. V gave up 2 bases and J gave up 1 base, with 6 bases separating them. Germline CDR1 SGHDT, CDR2 YYEEEE. This CDR3 has 13 residues. CDR3 DNA: TGTGCCAGCAGCTTCTGGGCCCAAGAGACCCAGTACTTC. Amino acids: CASSFWAQETQYF.

The rearrangement links TRBV15 to TRBJ2-2; 7 bases match TRBD1. Germline CDR1 and CDR2: LNHNV and YYDKDF (reference sequence). The CDR3 runs to 19 residues. V lost 5 bases and J lost 0; bases outside the gene matches: 15. Written as DNA, the CDR3 is TGTGCCACCAGCGTCCATCCGGAAACCGGGACAGCGAACACCGGGGAGCTGTTTTTT. Translated, it gives CATSVHPETGTANTGELFF.

The V and J genes are TRBV11-3 and TRBJ2-1; 12 bases align to TRBD2. V dropped 1 base and J dropped 5; count of bases not matched to a gene: 0. The germline V gene has CDR1 SGHNT and CDR2 YENEEA. This CDR3 spans 15 amino acids. CDR3 loop: CASSLGTSGNNEQFF. The CDR3 nucleotides are TGTGCCAGCAGCTTAGGGACTAGCGGGAACAATGAGCAGTTCTTC.

The chain couples TRBV24-1 to TRBJ1-2; 10 nucleotides agree with TRBD1. V lost 3 bases to trimming and J lost 8 bases; unmatched junction nucleotides: 5. The CDR3 is 14 amino acids. Germline V gene data show CDR1 as KGHDR and CDR2 as SFDVKD. The CDR3 here is CATSDPGTGEGYTF. DNA of the CDR3: TGTGCCACCAGTGATCCCGGGACAGGGGAAGGCTACACCTTC.

V is TRBV10-2 and J is TRBJ1-2, with TRBD1 matching over 8 bases. CDR1 is WSHSY and CDR2 is SAAADI in the germline V gene. J was trimmed by 2 bases and V by 3 bases; bases with no gene match: 5. The CDR3 extends over 15 amino acids. As DNA, the CDR3 is TGCGCCAGCAGTGACCCCCAGGGGGCGAACTATGGCTACACCTTC. This translates into CASSDPQGANYGYTF.

The genes are TRBV5-8 and TRBJ2-2; D might be TRBD2 (5 bases). CDR1 and CDR2 from the germline V gene are SGHTS and YDEGEE. This CDR3 has 15 residues. V was shortened by 4 bases and J by 1 base, with 11 bases between the two germline ends. CDR3 coding DNA: TGTGCCAGCAGCCCCCGAGGGAAGAACACCGGGGAGCTGTTTTTT. Protein product: CASSPRGKNTGELFF.

J is TRBJ1-1 and V is TRBV10-3; weak D call: TRBD1 (6 bases). The V end was cut by 10 bases, the J end by 6 bases, with 15 bases between. This CDR3 has 12 residues. Germline CDR1 ENHRY, CDR2 SYGVKD. The CDR3 DNA reads as TGTGCCACCATTGGACAGACGGCTGAAGCTTTCTTT. Translated: CATIGQTAEAFF.

The chain joins TRBV24-1 to TRBJ2-1; 7 positions match TRBD2. Unmatched junction bases numbered 8, after V lost 4 bases and J lost 6 bases. Germline V gene lookup returns CDR1 KGHDR and CDR2 SFDVKD. This CDR3 is built from 15 residues. In DNA, the CDR3 is TGTGCCACCAGTGAAAATGGGAGGGCCGTCAATGAGCAGTTCTTC. This gives the protein CATSENGRAVNEQFF.